These T cell receptor beta chains were read from a single sample in a study of blood T cell repertoires in COVID-19. Profiling relied on immunoSEQ multiplex PCR, and the TCRdb table lists in-frame clones only, not all of them. The repertoire includes 150,000 to 200,000 clones, approximately 88% of them detected once, and around 5% sits in the top ten. Input material: peripheral blood. These receptors came from a human donor in a cohort sampled during active COVID-19. Each CDR3 is given with its conserved first and last residue. The D gene is left open where the match is weak.

d_call,v_call,cdr3_aa
NA,TRBV29-1,CSASGNTYEQYF
NA,TRBV28,CASSLPPALTSGARQPQHF
TRBD2,TRBV4-1,CASSQDALAGGPVRETQYF
TRBD1,TRBV18,CASSPRDRVRVNEQFF
TRBD2,TRBV4-3,CASSRGTSGGPQETQYF
TRBD1,TRBV28,CASSSVPGQGVREKLFF
TRBD1,TRBV13,CASSFGQGEQYF
NA,TRBV30,CVEGDQPQHF
NA,TRBV3-1/TRBV3-2,CASSPENREYEQYF
NA,TRBV28,CASILQGLNTEAFF
NA,TRBV5-8,CASSPSLPGYAEAFF
NA,TRBV29-1,CSVELGGGDTQYF
NA,TRBV7-2,CASSLRRGEQYF
NA,TRBV5-4,CASSLKPGLIYGYTF
NA,TRBV2,CASSDARVDDYGYTF
NA,TRBV11-3,CASSLGQDNTEAFF
TRBD1,TRBV30,CAWAPGTVSGNTIYF
TRBD1,TRBV30,CAWSVLGTGKQPQHF
TRBD1,TRBV6-1,CASSDGGQPNEKLFF
NA,TRBV3-1/TRBV3-2,CASSQDGRDTQYF
NA,TRBV5-4,CASRSGDSYNEQFF
NA,TRBV7-9,CASSQTSQWPGANVLTF
TRBD1,TRBV6-2/TRBV6-3,CASSWNRGETQYF
TRBD1,TRBV9,CASSAGTDYEQYF
TRBD1,TRBV19,CASSIDPDRLQHF
TRBD2,TRBV5-5,CASSFLAGGTYEQYF
NA,TRBV27,CASSLGGGRRRNQPQHF
NA,TRBV5-1,CASSFEKLVHF
NA,TRBV6-5,CASSYSSVTLETQYF
NA,TRBV28,CASSLFQGATDTQYF
NA,TRBV4-1,CASSQEGGARQVFSGNTIYF
NA,TRBV7-9,CASSPPDRAYEQYF
NA,TRBV19,CASSGVSGYEQYF
NA,TRBV9,CASSVAGSVSGNTIYF
TRBD1,TRBV27,CASSQARGRLNYGYTF
TRBD1,TRBV19,CASSSETGTLAKNIQYF
NA,TRBV4-1,CASSQALRADPYEQYF
NA,TRBV27,CASSLYETGVLPGANVLTF
TRBD1,TRBV13,CASSIRTGEQYF
NA,TRBV2,CASSSQGADEQFF
NA,TRBV6-1,CASSETGYSYEQYF
TRBD2,TRBV10-3,CAISGGWWGSYEQYF
NA,TRBV19,CASSINLADNVNYGYTF
TRBD2,TRBV28,CASTGLGRGANSYEQYF
TRBD1,TRBV10-3,CAISQTGSEAFF
NA,TRBV2,CASSERGQFF
TRBD1,TRBV24-1,CATSEAGTVNEQYF
TRBD1,TRBV6-5,CASSHRGRGTEAFF
TRBD2,TRBV2,CASSGVSGAITDTQYF
NA,TRBV27,CASSFNLDNEQFF
NA,TRBV6-5,CASRGAKGNTEAFF
TRBD1,TRBV7-6,CASSSSGTGLSGANVLTF
NA,TRBV4-3,CASSQDEGGDGYTF
NA,TRBV7-2,CASSLGSARPTDTQYF
TRBD1,TRBV28,CASSLQGALEQYF
TRBD1,TRBV7-9,CASSPTGVYGYTF
NA,TRBV2,CASSEGQGGADTQYF
TRBD1,TRBV7-8,CASRRPGTGLNTEAFF
TRBD1,TRBV6-4,CASSDPGGYGYTF